This T cell receptor beta chain was identified in a study of OX40 agonist ivuxolimab in advanced cancers. Study findings and constraints: Patients with a partial response at 0.1-3.0 mg/kg had among the lowest clonal expansion.

The method was immunoSEQ multiplex PCR; TCRdb's version includes in-frame clones alone and lacks a portion of them. The table has approximately 50,000 clones, approximately 88% seen once. The V gene lost 7 bases and the J gene lost 7 bases, with 14 bases spanning the gap. CDR3 size: 12 residues. Germline values: CDR1 SGHDT, CDR2 YYEEEE. A remark on this clone: The antigen remains undetermined.

This chain links TRBV5-6 with TRBJ1-2; TRBD1 is a possible D gene (5 bases). The specimen comprised CD4+ or CD8+ T cells sorted from blood, sampled in a trial of the OX40 agonist ivuxolimab. This TCR was sampled from an adult with an advanced solid tumor such as melanoma, head and neck, liver or kidney cancer. The CDR3 protein is CASSSWGSGYTF. The CDR3 region has the DNA TGTGCCAGCTCCTCATGGGGGAGTGGCTACACCTTC.